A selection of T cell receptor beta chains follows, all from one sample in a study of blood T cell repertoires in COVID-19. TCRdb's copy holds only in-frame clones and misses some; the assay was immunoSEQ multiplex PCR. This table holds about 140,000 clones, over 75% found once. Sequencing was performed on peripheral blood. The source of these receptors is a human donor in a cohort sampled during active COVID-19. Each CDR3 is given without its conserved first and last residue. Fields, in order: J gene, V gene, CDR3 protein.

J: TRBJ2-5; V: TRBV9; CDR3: ASASGGGRALETQY
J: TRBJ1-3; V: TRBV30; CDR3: AWNPISQGTSGNTIY
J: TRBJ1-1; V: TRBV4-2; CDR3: ASSPRPGGPNTEAF
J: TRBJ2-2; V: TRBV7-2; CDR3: ASSKPTNTGELF
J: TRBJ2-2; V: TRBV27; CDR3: ASSRVGTPGGTGELF
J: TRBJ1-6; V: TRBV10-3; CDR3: AIRSGTGESPLH
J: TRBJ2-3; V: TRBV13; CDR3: ASSSALAGGLRTDTQY
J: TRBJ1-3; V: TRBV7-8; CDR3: ASSLRTGEKGGGNTIY
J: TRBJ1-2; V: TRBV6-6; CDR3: ASSYRRDYT
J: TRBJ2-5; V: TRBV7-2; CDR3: ASSLRDRGRSETQY
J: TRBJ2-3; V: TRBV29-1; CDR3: SVDTGTSGGEADTQY
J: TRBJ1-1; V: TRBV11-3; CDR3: ASSLQTTGTEAF
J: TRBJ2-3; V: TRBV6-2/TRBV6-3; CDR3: ASSLDRGKDTQY
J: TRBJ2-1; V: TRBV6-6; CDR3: ASTGQGTDEQF
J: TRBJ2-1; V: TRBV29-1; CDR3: SVRRDRETYNEQF
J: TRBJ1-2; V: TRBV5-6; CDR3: ASSLTANYGYT
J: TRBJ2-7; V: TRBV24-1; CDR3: ATSDLDRGDSYEQY
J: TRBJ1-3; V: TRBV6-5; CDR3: AITGDRSGNTIY
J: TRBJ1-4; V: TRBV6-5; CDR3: ASKSGGPSNEKLF
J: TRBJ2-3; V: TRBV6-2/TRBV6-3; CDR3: ASSYSMSGRPSTDTQY
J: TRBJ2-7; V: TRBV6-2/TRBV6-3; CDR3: ASSSRDRASYEQY
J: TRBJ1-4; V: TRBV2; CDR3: ASSVPTGREKLF
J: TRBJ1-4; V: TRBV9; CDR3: ASSVDGTPTNEKLF
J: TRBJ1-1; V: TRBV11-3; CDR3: ASSLGYGTGSTEAF
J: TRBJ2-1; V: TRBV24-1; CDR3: ATSDDVRDEQF
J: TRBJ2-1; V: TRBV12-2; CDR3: ASHLTPAALIYNEQF
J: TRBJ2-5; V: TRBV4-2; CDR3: ASSQEAGLARGETQY
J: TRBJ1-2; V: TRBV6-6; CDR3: ASSRDRGKDGYT